The rows below give T cell receptor beta chains drawn from one sample of a study of beta chain features in type 1 diabetes. Measured with immunoSEQ multiplex PCR; TCRdb has only the in-frame clones, and not every one. The sample has about 110,000 clones, approximately 37% seen once. Sequencing was done on a sample of stem cell memory CD4+ T cells from blood. The receptors were gathered from a woman aged 18 to 35 in good health. CDR3s include the opening cysteine and the closing phenylalanine or tryptophan.

j_call,v_call,cdr3_aa
TRBJ1-2,TRBV14,CASSPNRGNYGYTF
TRBJ2-1,TRBV10-3,CAISSSGSSGDNEQFF
TRBJ1-2,TRBV6-5,CASSYGGTNNYGYTF
TRBJ1-2,TRBV29-1,CSVARTTYGYTF
TRBJ1-2,TRBV5-1,CASSLTVNLGYTF
TRBJ1-5,TRBV2,CASSEDGSWRGQPQHF
TRBJ1-1,TRBV2,CASRGTGLVRAEAFF
TRBJ2-3,TRBV7-2,CASSFDRATQYF
TRBJ1-1,TRBV6-5,CASRPSGTGKTEAFF
TRBJ2-1,TRBV11-2,CASSLASGAISYNEQFF
TRBJ2-1,TRBV7-3,CASSFRTGTYNEQFF
TRBJ2-1,TRBV6-6,CASSRDSQYNEQFF
TRBJ2-3,TRBV2,CASRGQATQYF
TRBJ2-6,TRBV28,CASSFSGSGANVLTF
TRBJ2-5,TRBV6-1,CASSLQGQQETQYF
TRBJ2-2,TRBV15,CATSRDPSSTGELFF
TRBJ2-7,TRBV6-1,CASRPYRGGPYEQYF
TRBJ2-7,TRBV6-6,CASSSGADGSYEQYF
TRBJ2-3,TRBV29-1,CSVVVAGTSTDTQYF
TRBJ2-3,TRBV28,CASRQGGNTVNTQYF
TRBJ2-1,TRBV19,CASSIYLGAYNEQFF
TRBJ2-2,TRBV18,CASSPRGDPNTGELFF
TRBJ2-3,TRBV28,CASSLAGVVDTQYF
TRBJ2-7,TRBV13,CASSSGAGYYEQYF
.,TRBV4-3,CASSRVRGGHEQYF
TRBJ2-1,TRBV11-2,CASSLDPLAGGREQFF
TRBJ2-5,TRBV5-4,CASSLQGGETQYF
TRBJ2-6,TRBV28,CASSSGRPGANVLTF
TRBJ2-1,TRBV7-9,CASSPGNEQFF
TRBJ2-7,TRBV28,CASSRLGGNEQYF
TRBJ1-2,TRBV18,CASSFLRTGDHYGYTF
TRBJ2-1,TRBV7-2,CASSLTSGRARNNEQFF
.,TRBV7-9,CASGQGYYEQYF
TRBJ2-1,TRBV9,CASSPRGALSPEQFF
TRBJ1-5,TRBV7-8,CASSLEATARANQPQHF
TRBJ1-5,TRBV4-2,CASSQVAGGQPQHF
TRBJ1-5,TRBV28,CASSLLQYSNQPQHF
TRBJ2-2,TRBV5-1,CASSLGDRGHTGELFF
TRBJ1-5,TRBV19,CASSIPGQGRQPQHF
TRBJ1-1,TRBV19,CASRPDRGQNTEAFF
TRBJ2-7,TRBV5-4,CASSSGTSGYEQYF
TRBJ2-2,TRBV28,CASSPWFGGTGELFF
TRBJ1-1,TRBV6-6,CASSSEVNAAEAFF
TRBJ2-3,TRBV5-4,CASTQGADTDTQYF
TRBJ2-7,TRBV7-9,CASSRAGLVFSSYEQYF
TRBJ2-5,TRBV7-6,CASSFGLASETQYF
TRBJ1-3,TRBV6-5,CASSYLRSGNTIYF